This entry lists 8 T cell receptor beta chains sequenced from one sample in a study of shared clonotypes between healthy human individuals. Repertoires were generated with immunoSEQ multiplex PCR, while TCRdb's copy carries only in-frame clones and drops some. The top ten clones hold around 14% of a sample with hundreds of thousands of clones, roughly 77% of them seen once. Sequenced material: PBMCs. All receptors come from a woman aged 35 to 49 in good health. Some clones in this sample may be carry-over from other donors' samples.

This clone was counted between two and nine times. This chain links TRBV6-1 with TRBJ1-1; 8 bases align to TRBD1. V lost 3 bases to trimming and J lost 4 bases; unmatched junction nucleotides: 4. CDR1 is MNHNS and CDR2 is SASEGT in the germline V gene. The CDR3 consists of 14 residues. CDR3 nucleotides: TGTGCCAGCAGTGATCCTACAGGGGGCACTGAAGCTTTCTTT. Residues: CASSDPTGGTEAFF.

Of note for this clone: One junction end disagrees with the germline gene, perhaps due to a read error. CDR3 DNA: TGTGCCAGCAGCTTAGATCACAGGGCGGAGACGAGTCAATTC. It yields the protein CASSLDHRAETSQF. The chain carries TRBV7-2 and TRBJ1-2; a possible D gene is TRBD1 (6 bases). Germline-derived CDR1 and CDR2 are SGHTA and FQGNSA. CDR3 length: 14 amino acids.

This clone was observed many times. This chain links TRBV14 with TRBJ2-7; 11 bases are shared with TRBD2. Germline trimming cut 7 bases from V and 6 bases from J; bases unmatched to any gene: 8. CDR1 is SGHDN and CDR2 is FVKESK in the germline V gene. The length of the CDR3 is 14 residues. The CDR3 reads CASTLAGGTSEQYF. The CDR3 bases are TGTGCCAGCACCCTAGCGGGAGGTACTTCCGAGCAGTACTTC.

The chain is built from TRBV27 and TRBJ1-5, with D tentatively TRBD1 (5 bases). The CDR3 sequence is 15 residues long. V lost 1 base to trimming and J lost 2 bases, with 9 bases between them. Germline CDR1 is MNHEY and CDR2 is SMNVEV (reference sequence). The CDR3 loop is CASSLYGGRNQPQHF. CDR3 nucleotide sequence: TGTGCCAGCAGTTTATATGGGGGACGCAATCAGCCCCAGCATTTT.

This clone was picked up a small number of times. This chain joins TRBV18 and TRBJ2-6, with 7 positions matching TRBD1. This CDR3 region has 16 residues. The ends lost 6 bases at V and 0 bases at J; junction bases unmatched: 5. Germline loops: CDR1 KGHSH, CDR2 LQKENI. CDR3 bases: TGTGCCAGCTCGGGGGACAGCCTCTCTGGGGCCAACGTCCTGACTTTC. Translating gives CASSGDSLSGANVLTF.

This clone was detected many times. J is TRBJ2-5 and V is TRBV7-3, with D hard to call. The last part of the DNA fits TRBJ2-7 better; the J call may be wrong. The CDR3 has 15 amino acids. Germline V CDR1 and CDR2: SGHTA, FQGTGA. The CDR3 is CASSFLRYSPYEQYF. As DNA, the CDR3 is TGTGCCAGCAGTTTCCTCCGCTACTCACCCTACGAGCAGTACTTC.

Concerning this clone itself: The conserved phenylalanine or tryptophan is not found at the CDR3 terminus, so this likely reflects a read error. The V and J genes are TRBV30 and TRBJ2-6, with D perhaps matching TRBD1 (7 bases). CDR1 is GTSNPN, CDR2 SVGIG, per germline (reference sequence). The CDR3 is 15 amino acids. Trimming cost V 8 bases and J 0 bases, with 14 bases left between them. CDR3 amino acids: CARGTDPSGANVLTS. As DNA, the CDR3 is TGTGCCCGGGGGACAGACCCCTCTGGGGCCAACGTCCTGACTTCC.

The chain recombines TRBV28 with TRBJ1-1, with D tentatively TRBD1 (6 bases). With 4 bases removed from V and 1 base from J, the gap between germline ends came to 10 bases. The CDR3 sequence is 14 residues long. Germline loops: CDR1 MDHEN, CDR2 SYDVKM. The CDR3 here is CASSSPGANTEAFF. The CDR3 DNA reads TGTGCCAGCAGTTCCCCGGGGGCGAACACTGAAGCTTTCTTT.